These 30 T cell receptor beta chains were sequenced from one sample in a study of T cells in Graves' hyperthyroidism and ophthalmopathy. Authors of the study amplified TCR beta CDR3 regions from RNA transcripts. TCR CDR3 underwent first-round RT-PCR with the HTBI primer set. One entry per CDR3 protein results from TCRdb running MiXCR on the multiplex PCR reads. The top ten hold more than 3% of the sample, which has hundreds of thousands of distinct CDR3 sequences, 16% seen once. The source material was blood. These receptors all come from a woman aged 40 to 50 with Graves' ophthalmopathy.

In this sample, this clonotype turned up a few times. The chain recombines TRBV10-3 with TRBJ2-1; 7 nucleotides line up with TRBD1. V was pared by 7 bases and J by 3 bases, with 12 bases of the junction left unmatched. The CDR3 is 16 amino acids. Germline-derived CDR1 and CDR2 are ENHRY and SYGVKD. The CDR3 bases are TGTGCCATCAAGGGGGCCGACCGGGACAGCTACAATGAGCAGTTCTTC. This sequence encodes CAIKGADRDSYNEQFF.

This clonotype was detected many times. The DNA of the CDR3 is TGTGCCTGGAGTCAAGGGGATCTGGGCAATGAGCAGTTCTTC. Protein sequence: CAWSQGDLGNEQFF. The chain carries TRBV30 and TRBJ2-1; a possible D gene is TRBD1 (5 bases). Germline lookup yields CDR1 GTSNPN and CDR2 SVGIG (reference sequence). The V gene lost 2 bases and the J gene lost 6 bases, with 14 bases spanning the gap. The CDR3 contains 14 residues.

V gene TRBV6-5 combines with J gene TRBJ2-1, with TRBD1 matching 9 bases. V was pared by 0 bases and J by 4 bases, with 4 bases of the junction left unmatched. CDR1 and CDR2 (germline): MNHEY, SVGAGI. There are 16 residues in the CDR3. CDR3 loop: CASSYSYRGPYNEQFF. The DNA for the CDR3 is TGTGCCAGCAGTTACTCATACAGGGGGCCTTACAATGAGCAGTTCTTC.

This chain connects TRBV6-2 or TRBV6-3 to TRBJ2-5, with 10 nucleotides matching TRBD1. In germline, CDR1 is MNHEY, CDR2 SVGEGT. This CDR3 has 15 residues. Germline trimming cut 8 bases from V and 5 bases from J; bases unmatched to any gene: 11. The CDR3 is CASWDRGNPRETQYF. CDR3 bases: TGTGCCAGCTGGGACAGGGGTAACCCGAGGGAGACCCAGTACTTC.

CDR3 nucleotides: TGTGCCAGCAGCTTAGTTTGGTCTAGCGTTAACCAAGAGACCCAGTACTTC. It codes for CASSLVWSSVNQETQYF. The genes are TRBV7-2 and TRBJ2-5, with D possibly being TRBD2 (6 bases). This CDR3 spans 17 amino acids. V was clipped by 1 base and J by 0 bases, with 15 bases between them. In germline, CDR1 is SGHTA, CDR2 FQGNSA.

This clonotype has at least ten counts. CDR3 nucleotides: TGTGCCAGCAGCGCCCACGATGACGGGGTCTACGAGCAGTACTTC. It is translated as CASSAHDDGVYEQYF. The rearrangement links TRBV9 to TRBJ2-7; maybe TRBD2 (5 bases). Trimming shortened V by 3 bases and J by 3 bases, and 16 bases separated the two germline ends. Germline lookup yields CDR1 SGDLS and CDR2 YYNGEE. The CDR3 extends over 15 amino acids.

This clonotype has more than one count but fewer than ten. The chain combines TRBV27 with TRBJ1-6, with 7 bases lining up with TRBD1. This CDR3 has 15 residues. Trimming took 5 bases from V and 6 from J; bases not matched to a gene: 7. Germline CDR1 reads MNHEY; CDR2 reads SMNVEV (reference sequence). DNA of the CDR3: TGTGCCAGCAGTAAACAGGGGCTGGGTAATTCACCCCTCCACTTT. It specifies CASSKQGLGNSPLHF.

Many counts were recorded for this clonotype. The rearrangement uses TRBV12-3 or TRBV12-4 and TRBJ2-1; TRBD1 or TRBD2 may be the D gene (5 bases each). Trimming left V 4 bases short and J 4 bases short, with 20 bases between. The CDR3 covers 17 residues. The CDR3 region has the DNA TGTGCCAGCAGTTCTCTTGGTTGGACCGAGGGGTACAATGAGCAGTTCTTC. Translation gives CASSSLGWTEGYNEQFF.

This clonotype has ten or more counts. The V gene is TRBV20-1, the J gene TRBJ2-1, with TRBD2 identical over 10 bases. This CDR3 is 12 amino acids long. Germline V gives CDR1 DFQATT, CDR2 SNEGSKA (reference sequence). The V segment lost 7 bases and the J segment 12 bases; nucleotides outside the gene matches: 9. The CDR3 here is CSVESSGGRQFF. The CDR3 nucleotides are TGCAGTGTTGAGTCTAGCGGGGGCCGGCAGTTCTTC.

This clonotype was observed at least ten times. The chain recombines TRBV10-3 with TRBJ2-1, with TRBD1 as a possible D gene (6 bases). From germline, CDR1 is ENHRY and CDR2 SYGVKD. V gave up 3 bases and J gave up 9 bases, with 18 bases separating them. The CDR3 sequence is 15 residues long. CDR3 nucleotide sequence: TGTGCCATCAGTGAAAGGCAGGGGCCTCCCACTGAGCAGTTCTTC. It is translated as CAISERQGPPTEQFF.

The sample holds many counts of this clonotype. The genes are TRBV5-1 and TRBJ1-1; D uncertain. The V end lost 4 bases, the J end lost 0 bases, and 10 bases lay between the germline ends. Germline V gives CDR1 SGHRS, CDR2 YFSETQ. This CDR3 has 14 amino acids. The CDR3 sequence is CASSLTVMNTEAFF. The CDR3 region has the DNA TGCGCCAGCAGCCTGACTGTTATGAACACTGAAGCTTTCTTT.

About this clonotype: A much bigger clone sits one base away, suggesting this may be a read error. The rearrangement uses TRBV7-2 and TRBJ2-5; 7 bases match TRBD1. The CDR3 covers 15 residues. V dropped 8 bases and J dropped 5; count of bases not matched to a gene: 14. Per germline, CDR1 SGHTA and CDR2 FQGNSA. Here the CDR3 reads CASGSYRGAVETQYF. The CDR3 DNA reads as TGTGCCAGCGGCAGCTACAGGGGTGCTGTTGAGACCCAGTACTTC.

In its sample, this clonotype was seen many times. The chain is built from TRBV30 and TRBJ1-1; 7 bases line up with TRBD1. Germline assignment: CDR1 GTSNPN and CDR2 SVGIG (reference sequence). Trimming took 2 bases from V and 0 from J; bases not matched to a gene: 3. The CDR3 length is 14 residues. As DNA, the CDR3 is TGTGCCTGGAGTTCACAGGGGCTGAACACTGAAGCTTTCTTT. Translated: CAWSSQGLNTEAFF.

Many counts were recorded for this clonotype. The chain is built from TRBV6-1 and TRBJ1-2; no firm D call. Germline V CDR1 and CDR2: MNHNS, SASEGT. Trimming cost V 6 bases and J 8 bases, with 16 bases left between them. This CDR3 spans 13 amino acids. In DNA, the CDR3 is TGTGCCAGCAGCGAGGTGGAAGGGCTGGGCTACACCTTC. Encoded protein: CASSEVEGLGYTF.

The CDR3 DNA reads TGTGCCAGCAGGATTAGCGGGGGGGCGGATACGCAGTATTTT. Residues: CASRISGGADTQYF. The genes are TRBV12-3 or TRBV12-4 and TRBJ2-3, with 11 bases that match TRBD2. The length of the CDR3 is 14 residues. Germline trimming cut 6 bases from V and 6 bases from J; bases unmatched to any gene: 5.

This chain connects TRBV7-2 to TRBJ2-5; perhaps TRBD1 as D (6 bases). There are 14 residues in the CDR3. Germline CDR1 and CDR2: SGHTA and FQGNSA. V gave up 1 base and J gave up 5 bases, with 11 bases separating them. The DNA for the CDR3 is TGTGCCAGCAGCTTAGGGGGGCACCTGGAGACCCAGTACTTC. Its translation: CASSLGGHLETQYF.

The rearrangement uses TRBV4-2 and TRBJ1-1; D unresolved. The CDR3 runs 15 residues. V lost 0 bases, J lost 0 bases, and 8 bases lay in between. Germline V lookup: CDR1 LGHNA, CDR2 YNFKEQ. The CDR3 here is CASSQEPYLNTEAFF. The DNA of the CDR3 is TGTGCCAGCAGCCAAGAACCATACTTGAACACTGAAGCTTTCTTT.

The V gene is TRBV5-1, the J gene TRBJ2-5; D perhaps matches TRBD1 (6 bases). Looked up from germline, CDR1 is SGHRS and CDR2 is YFSETQ. The V end was cut by 4 bases, the J end by 5 bases, with 15 bases between. The CDR3 length is 14 residues. CDR3 in amino acids: CASSSTGLKETQYF. In DNA, the CDR3 is TGCGCCAGCAGCAGCACAGGGTTAAAGGAGACCCAGTACTTC.

This clonotype was seen repeatedly, ten times or more. The V call is TRBV5-5, the J call TRBJ2-3, with 10 bases lining up with TRBD2. This CDR3 is built from 16 residues. Germline assignment: CDR1 SGHKS and CDR2 YYEKEE (reference sequence). Trimming cost V 7 bases and J 0 bases; bases outside gene matches: 8. CDR3 in DNA: TGTGCCAGCGGACCCGGACTAGCGGCTAGCACAGATACGCAGTATTTT. Amino acid sequence: CASGPGLAASTDTQYF.

In regard to this clonotype: A read error may be the cause here, since a much bigger clone is one base away. This chain links TRBV27 with TRBJ2-3; 8 bases agree with TRBD2. The CDR3 is made up of 16 amino acids. CDR1 and CDR2 from the germline V gene are MNHEY and SMNVEV (reference sequence). Trimming cost V 3 bases and J 4 bases; bases outside gene matches: 9. The CDR3 sequence is CASSFLASGHPDTQYF. CDR3 DNA sequence: TGTGCCAGCAGTTTCCTCGCTAGCGGGCATCCAGATACGCAGTATTTT.

This clonotype was seen ten or more times. The J gene is TRBJ2-1, the V gene TRBV2; TRBD1 matches at 9 bases. V gave up 6 bases and J gave up 6 bases; unmatched junction bases: 9. This CDR3 is 15 amino acids long. Germline V gives CDR1 SNHLY, CDR2 FYNNEI. CDR3: CASSSNRGLGNEQFF. The CDR3, as DNA: TGTGCCAGCAGCTCAAACAGGGGGCTAGGCAATGAGCAGTTCTTC.

This chain connects TRBV3-1 to TRBJ1-1; 8 bases are a match to TRBD1. The CDR3 is 16 amino acids. Germline lookup yields CDR1 LGHDT and CDR2 YNNKEL (reference sequence). Trimming cost V 3 bases and J 8 bases; bases outside gene matches: 14. The CDR3 loop reads CASSQGVGQVGREAFF. CDR3 nucleotides: TGTGCCAGCAGCCAGGGAGTGGGACAGGTGGGAAGGGAAGCTTTCTTT.

This clonotype was observed many times. The chain couples TRBV2 to TRBJ2-7; D not resolved. The V gene lost 6 bases and the J gene lost 4 bases, with 13 bases spanning the gap. Germline lookup yields CDR1 SNHLY and CDR2 FYNNEI. The CDR3 has 13 residues. CDR3 sequence reads: CASSGPALYEQYF. The CDR3 nucleotides read TGTGCCAGCAGCGGACCAGCGTTATACGAGCAGTACTTC. Full variable domain (rest looked up from reference TRBV2 and TRBJ2-7): EPEVTQTPSHQVTQMGQEVILRCVPISNHLYFYWYRQILGQKVEFLVSFYNNEISEKSEIFDDQFSVERPDGSNFTLKIRSTKLEDSAMYFCASSGPALYEQYFGPGTRLTVT.

This chain connects TRBV30 to TRBJ1-1; 8 positions match TRBD1. Germline lookup yields CDR1 GTSNPN and CDR2 SVGIG (reference sequence). This CDR3 contains 13 residues. V lost 2 bases, J lost 7 bases, and 6 bases stayed unmatched. The CDR3 region is CAWSPGGRGEAFF. DNA of the CDR3: TGTGCCTGGAGTCCAGGGGGCAGGGGTGAAGCTTTCTTT. The whole variable domain, remainder taken from reference TRBV30 and TRBJ1-1, is SQTIHQWPATLVQPVGSPLSLECTVEGTSNPNLYWYRQAAGRGLQLLFYSVGIGQISSEVPQNLSASRPQDRQFILSSKKLLLSDSGFYLCAWSPGGRGEAFFGQGTRLTVV.

The table lists this clonotype with many counts. The chain joins TRBV5-1 to TRBJ2-1; possible D gene TRBD2, 5 bases. The germline V and J ends were trimmed by 4 bases and 6 bases, with 14 bases remaining between them. Germline V gene data show CDR1 as SGHRS and CDR2 as YFSETQ. This CDR3 comprises 14 residues. The CDR3: CASSTAPGGNEQFF. CDR3 sequence (DNA): TGCGCCAGCAGCACAGCCCCAGGAGGCAATGAGCAGTTCTTC.

Only a few counts were recorded for this clonotype. The chain carries TRBV27 and TRBJ2-5; D might be TRBD1 (5 bases). CDR1 is MNHEY, CDR2 SMNVEV, per germline (reference sequence). V was trimmed by 5 bases and J by 5 bases, leaving 15 bases between them. This CDR3 contains 14 residues. The CDR3 bases are TGTGCCAGCAGTCCTAGGGGATTTGGGGAGACCCAGTACTTC. It encodes CASSPRGFGETQYF.

The chain recombines TRBV28 with TRBJ2-5; unclear D gene. This CDR3 is 13 amino acids long. CDR1 is MDHEN, CDR2 SYDVKM, per germline. V dropped 3 bases and J dropped 13 bases, with 18 bases sitting between them. In DNA form, the CDR3 reads TGTGCCAGCAGTTTTCTCCCCACTCGTGCGTGGTACTTC. Protein product: CASSFLPTRAWYF.

This clonotype was counted at least ten times. The chain joins TRBV11-2 to TRBJ1-1; perhaps TRBD1 as D (6 bases). Germline CDR1 is SGHAT and CDR2 is FQNNGV. Deletions cut 6 bases from V and 4 bases from J, with 18 bases between. CDR3 size: 15 residues. The CDR3 spells CASRTTGSRVTEAFF. CDR3 sequence (DNA): TGTGCCAGCAGGACTACAGGGAGTCGTGTCACTGAAGCTTTCTTT.

V usage is TRBV30 and J usage is TRBJ2-7; 9 bases fit TRBD2. Germline-derived CDR1 and CDR2 are GTSNPN and SVGIG (reference sequence). The CDR3 length is 15 residues. V shed 5 bases, J shed 3 bases, and the junction held 11 bases outside the gene matches. As DNA, the CDR3 is TGTGCCTGGGGGGTTGGGCTAGCGGGAAACTACGAGCAGTACTTC. Translated: CAWGVGLAGNYEQYF.

V usage is TRBV29-1 and J usage is TRBJ2-7; D is perhaps TRBD1 (5 bases). V lost 2 bases to trimming and J lost 6 bases, with 11 bases between them. Germline V gives CDR1 SQVTM, CDR2 ANQGSEA. This CDR3 spans 12 amino acids. The DNA for the CDR3 is TGCAGCGTTGAACCTCAGGGCGGCGAGCAGTACTTC. Protein product: CSVEPQGGEQYF.